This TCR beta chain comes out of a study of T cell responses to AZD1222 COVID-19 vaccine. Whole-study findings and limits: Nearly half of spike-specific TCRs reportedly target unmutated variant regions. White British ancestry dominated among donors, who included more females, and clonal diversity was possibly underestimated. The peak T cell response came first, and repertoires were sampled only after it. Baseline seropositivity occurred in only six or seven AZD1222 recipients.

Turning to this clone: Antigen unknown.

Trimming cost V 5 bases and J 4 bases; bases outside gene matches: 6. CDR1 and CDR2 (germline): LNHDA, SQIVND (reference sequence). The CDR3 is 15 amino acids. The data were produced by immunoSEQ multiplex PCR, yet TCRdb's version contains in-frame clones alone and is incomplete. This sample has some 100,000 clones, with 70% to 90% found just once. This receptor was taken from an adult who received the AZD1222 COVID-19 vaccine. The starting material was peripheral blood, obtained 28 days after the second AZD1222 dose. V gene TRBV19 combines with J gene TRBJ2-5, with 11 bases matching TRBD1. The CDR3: CASSRTGGAVETQYF. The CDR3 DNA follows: TGTGCCAGTAGTCGGACAGGGGGCGCGGTAGAGACCCAGTACTTC.